This TCR beta chain was sequenced during a study of blood T cell repertoires in COVID-19. Study background: Donors in the United States, Italy and Spain gave samples during acute or convalescent COVID-19. T cells, B-cell-depleted T cells, or PBMCs provided the cDNA or gDNA that served as material.

The protocol was immunoSEQ multiplex PCR, while the TCRdb copy is restricted to in-frame clones and leaves out a portion. Of fewer than 400,000 clones in the sample, 85% were seen once. This clone came up once. The clonotype comes from a woman in her late teens or twenties with acute or convalescent COVID-19. Specimen: peripheral blood.

The CDR3 loop reads CASSARGVLNTIYF. CDR3 DNA sequence: TGTGCCAGCAGCGCTCGGGGGGTATTAAACACCATATATTTT. The V and J genes are TRBV2 and TRBJ1-3, with D possibly being TRBD1 (5 bases). The length of the CDR3 is 14 residues. The germline V and J ends were trimmed by 6 bases and 6 bases, with 15 bases remaining between them. From germline, CDR1 is SNHLY and CDR2 FYNNEI.